These 28 T cell receptor beta chains came from one sample sequenced in a study of response to subunit inactivated influenza vaccine. TCRdb redid the calling of the RT-PCR reads with MiXCR, one entry per CDR3 protein. In the table there are about 570,000 distinct CDR3 sequences, 11% of which are singletons. In addition, the sample was reused for a study of T cells expressing NK-cell markers. This second report adds: As the method of synthesis, 5'RACE template switching with UMIs yielded TCR beta cDNA.

Sequences were derived from PBMCs from blood, sampled on the day of vaccination. These receptors came from a man aged 50-59 years who received an inactivated influenza vaccine.

The chain is built from TRBV11-2 and TRBJ1-1; 8 bases fit TRBD1. The CDR3 has 13 amino acids. CDR1 is SGHAT and CDR2 is FQNNGV in the germline V gene. Trimming took 0 bases from V and 8 from J; bases not matched to a gene: 2. The CDR3 nucleotides read TGTGCCAGCAGCTTAGAACACAGGGGGGAAGCTTTCTTT. This translates into CASSLEHRGEAFF. Full variable domain (outside the CDR3, taken from reference TRBV11-2 and TRBJ1-1): EAGVAQSPRYKIIEKRQSVAFWCNPISGHATLYWYQQILGQGPKLLIQFQNNGVVDDSQLPKDRFSAERLKGVDSTLKIQPAKLEDSAVYLCASSLEHRGEAFFGQGTRLTVV.

This clonotype appeared many times. The V gene is TRBV6-2 or TRBV6-3, the J gene TRBJ2-3, with a weak D call TRBD1 (5 bases). The CDR3 has 13 residues. V gave up 5 bases and J gave up 3 bases, with 9 bases separating them. Germline values: CDR1 MNHEY, CDR2 SVGEGT. The DNA of the CDR3 is TGTGCCAGCAGTATACGACAGACAGATACGCAGTATTTT. Its translation is CASSIRQTDTQYF.

The chain uses TRBV7-9 and TRBJ2-3, with D perhaps TRBD2 (5 bases). The CDR3 sequence is 16 residues long. CDR1 and CDR2 (germline): SEHNR, FQNEAQ (reference sequence). Trimming pared 6 bases from V and 2 bases from J, leaving 18 bases between. The CDR3 region has the DNA TGTGCCAGCAGGGGGTCGTTGGGGAGTCTCACAGATACGCAGTATTTT. Protein product: CASRGSLGSLTDTQYF.

The chain recombines TRBV20-1 with TRBJ2-1; TRBD1 or TRBD2 may be the D gene (5 bases each). The CDR3 runs to 14 residues. Germline V CDR1 and CDR2: DFQATT, SNEGSKA (reference sequence). Trimming left V 6 bases short and J 1 base short, with 13 bases between. Here the CDR3 reads CSAYEGRSYNEQFF. The CDR3 DNA reads TGCAGTGCCTACGAGGGACGTTCCTACAATGAGCAGTTCTTC.

This clonotype occurred many times. The chain carries TRBV12-3 or TRBV12-4 and TRBJ1-3; TRBD1 is a possible D gene (5 bases). This CDR3 comprises 16 residues. With 5 bases removed from V and 0 bases from J, the gap between germline ends came to 14 bases. The DNA of the CDR3 is TGTGCCAGCAGTCTCAGGGTGCCTTCCTCTGGAAACACCATATATTTT. This sequence encodes CASSLRVPSSGNTIYF.

The chain is built from TRBV3-1 and TRBJ2-7; 9 bases fit TRBD2. The CDR3 runs 15 residues. J lost 5 bases, V lost 3 bases, and 8 bases had no gene match. Germline-derived CDR1 and CDR2 are LGHDT and YNNKEL (reference sequence). CDR3 in DNA: TGTGCCAGCAGCCATCGCGGGAGGGCCTTGAACGAGCAGTACTTC. Encoded protein: CASSHRGRALNEQYF.

The chain is built from TRBV30 and TRBJ2-7, with 13 bases aligning to TRBD2. The germline V gene has CDR1 GTSNPN and CDR2 SVGIG (reference sequence). Trimming cost V 4 bases and J 5 bases; bases outside gene matches: 5. The CDR3 length is 14 residues. In nucleotides, the CDR3 is TGTGCCTGGACCCCGACTAGCGGGGGGCACGAGCAGTACTTC. Its protein is CAWTPTSGGHEQYF.

V and J are TRBV28 and TRBJ2-3, with 8 positions matching TRBD2. Germline trimming cut 6 bases from V and 1 base from J; bases unmatched to any gene: 12. The CDR3 extends over 17 amino acids. Germline V gene sequence: CDR1 MDHEN, CDR2 SYDVKM. This CDR3 reads CASREAGAQTRTDTQYF. CDR3 sequence (DNA): TGTGCCAGCAGGGAAGCGGGGGCCCAAACTCGCACAGATACGCAGTATTTT.

This chain connects TRBV5-1 to TRBJ1-2; tentative D call: TRBD1 (5 bases). CDR3 size: 14 residues. Trimming removed 4 bases at V and 8 bases at J, with 18 bases between. Germline CDR1 is SGHRS and CDR2 is YFSETQ. The CDR3 sequence is CASSPGTTGRGYTF. As DNA, the CDR3 is TGCGCCAGCAGCCCCGGGACCACCGGGCGAGGCTACACCTTC.

This clonotype has ten or more counts. The chain links TRBV20-1 to TRBJ2-7; 9 bases match TRBD1. Unmatched junction bases numbered 2, after V lost 2 bases and J lost 3 bases. Per germline, CDR1 DFQATT and CDR2 SNEGSKA (reference sequence). CDR3 size: 13 residues. CDR3 DNA: TGCAGTGCTAGATCGACAGGGGGCTACGAGCAGTACTTC. Its protein is CSARSTGGYEQYF.

This clonotype was recorded at least ten times. The junction departs from germline at one end; a sequencing error may be responsible. The chain links TRBV5-1 to TRBJ2-7; TRBD2 is a possible D gene (5 bases). The CDR3 length is 13 residues. Germline loops: CDR1 SGHRS, CDR2 YFSETQ. The CDR3 region has the DNA TGTGCCAGCAGCTTAGTCGGGGATTACGAGCAGTACTTC. Translating gives CASSLVGDYEQYF. Filled out from reference TRBV5-1 and TRBJ2-7, the complete variable domain reads KAGVTQTPRYLIKTRGQQVTLSCSPISGHRSVSWYQQTPGQGLQFLFEYFSETQRNKGNFPGRFSGRQFSNSRSEMNVSTLELGDSALYLCASSLVGDYEQYFGPGTRLTVT.

This clonotype has a handful of counts. The V call is TRBV5-1, the J call TRBJ1-2; the match to TRBD1 covers 8 bases. Trimming took 4 bases from V and 7 from J; bases not matched to a gene: 9. The CDR3 is made up of 14 amino acids. CDR1 SGHRS and CDR2 YFSETQ come from the germline V gene. CDR3 DNA sequence: TGCGCCAGCAGCCCGGCTGGGACAGGTGTTGGCTACACCTTC. This gives the protein CASSPAGTGVGYTF.

The sample holds many counts of this clonotype. V is TRBV5-1 and J is TRBJ1-1; D unclear. Germline loops: CDR1 SGHRS, CDR2 YFSETQ. The V and J ends lost 5 bases and 2 bases respectively, with 13 bases between them. This CDR3 comprises 14 residues. CDR3 residues: CASREDWGNTEAFF. The CDR3 DNA is TGCGCCAGCAGGGAGGATTGGGGAAACACTGAAGCTTTCTTT.

This clonotype showed up just a few times. This sequence joins TRBV7-2 and TRBJ2-3; D unclear. Trimming stripped 5 bases from V and 2 bases from J, with 8 bases between. This CDR3 spans 13 amino acids. From germline, CDR1 is SGHTA and CDR2 FQGNSA. Here the CDR3 reads CASSPTFTDTQYF. CDR3 bases: TGTGCCAGCAGCCCTACCTTCACAGATACGCAGTATTTT.

The J gene is TRBJ2-3, the V gene TRBV7-2; D not resolved. The germline gives CDR1 SGHTA, CDR2 FQGNSA. CDR3 size: 14 residues. V lost 1 base, J lost 6 bases, and 11 bases lay in between. CDR3 coding DNA: TGTGCCAGCAGCTTAGGACTTGCGCGGGATACGCAGTATTTT. Translating gives CASSLGLARDTQYF.

The chain combines TRBV20-1 with TRBJ2-2; TRBD1 matches at 8 bases. Germline CDR1 reads DFQATT; CDR2 reads SNEGSKA (reference sequence). The ends lost 0 bases at V and 1 base at J; junction bases unmatched: 4. There are 16 residues in the CDR3. The CDR3 region is CSARDAGTGNTGELFF. The CDR3 nucleotides are TGCAGTGCTAGAGATGCTGGGACAGGGAACACCGGGGAGCTGTTTTTT.

V and J are TRBV20-1 and TRBJ2-3, with D uncertain. Germline V gives CDR1 DFQATT, CDR2 SNEGSKA (reference sequence). This CDR3 has 13 amino acids. With 1 base removed from V and 8 bases from J, the gap between germline ends came to 13 bases. The CDR3 sequence: CSARGVQEGTQYF. The CDR3 nucleotides read TGCAGTGCTAGAGGGGTCCAAGAAGGTACGCAGTATTTT.

This clonotype showed up many times. The J gene is TRBJ2-5, the V gene TRBV20-1, with 8 nucleotides matching TRBD2. CDR3 length: 14 residues. With 2 bases clipped from V and 2 bases from J, the junction kept 4 bases outside the gene matches. The germline gives CDR1 DFQATT, CDR2 SNEGSKA (reference sequence). The CDR3 reads CSARKGTRQETQYF. DNA for the CDR3: TGCAGTGCTAGAAAAGGGACTAGACAAGAGACCCAGTACTTC.

This clonotype was counted only a few times. V and J are TRBV7-9 and TRBJ2-7, with D perhaps TRBD1 (5 bases). V was shortened by 6 bases and J by 3 bases, with 6 bases between the two germline ends. The CDR3 extends over 11 amino acids. The germline gives CDR1 SEHNR, CDR2 FQNEAQ (reference sequence). CDR3 amino acids: CASRGDYEQYF. CDR3 coding DNA: TGTGCCAGCAGAGGGGACTACGAGCAGTACTTC.

This clonotype was found a few times. The rearrangement links TRBV28 to TRBJ2-7, with TRBD1 matching 8 bases. Per the germline V gene, CDR1 is MDHEN and CDR2 is SYDVKM. The CDR3 length is 15 residues. With V trimmed by 6 bases and J by 5 bases, 12 bases remained unmatched. In DNA form, the CDR3 reads TGTGCCAGCAGCTTTTTGTGGACAGGGCGGCACGAGCAGTACTTC. This encodes CASSFLWTGRHEQYF.

This clonotype has just a few counts. V is TRBV12-5 and J is TRBJ1-2; TRBD1 aligns across 7 bases. The CDR3 covers 17 residues. CDR1 is LGHNT, CDR2 FRNRAP, per germline. V dropped 0 bases and J dropped 4; count of bases not matched to a gene: 11. The CDR3 region has the DNA TGTGCTAGTGGTTTGGTCCCACCGGGACAGAACCTCTATGGCTACACCTTC. This codes for CASGLVPPGQNLYGYTF.

This clonotype has a count of ten or more. This chain connects TRBV3-1 to TRBJ2-2; D is undetermined. Trimming left V 3 bases short and J 4 bases short, with 9 bases between. This CDR3 has 14 residues. CDR1 and CDR2 (germline): LGHDT, YNNKEL (reference sequence). In nucleotides, the CDR3 is TGTGCCAGCAGCCAGGGGTACGGCACCGGGGAGCTGTTTTTT. Protein sequence: CASSQGYGTGELFF.

This clonotype occurred a few times. This rearrangement joins TRBV6-2 or TRBV6-3 to TRBJ1-5, with D unresolved. The germline V gene has CDR1 MNHEY and CDR2 SVGEGT. The CDR3 sequence is 13 residues long. Trimming pared 2 bases from V and 7 bases from J, leaving 9 bases between. CDR3 DNA: TGTGCCAGCAGTTACCCGAATCGACAGCCCCAGCATTTT. Encoded protein: CASSYPNRQPQHF.

The chain recombines TRBV20-1 with TRBJ2-7, with D unresolved. With 0 bases removed from V and 2 bases from J, the gap between germline ends came to 14 bases. The germline gives CDR1 DFQATT, CDR2 SNEGSKA (reference sequence). The CDR3 runs to 15 residues. CDR3 sequence (DNA): TGCAGTGCTAGAGATGCCGGTGGAGACCCCTACGAGCAGTACTTC. Translation gives CSARDAGGDPYEQYF.

This chain links TRBV7-3 with TRBJ2-1; TRBD2 matches at 11 bases. V shed 2 bases, J shed 10 bases, and the junction held 7 bases outside the gene matches. CDR1 is SGHTA and CDR2 is FQGTGA in the germline V gene. The CDR3 has 15 amino acids. DNA for the CDR3: TGTGCCAGCAGCTTAGAACTAGCGGGAGTGAAGGAGCAGTTCTTC. Its translation is CASSLELAGVKEQFF.

V usage is TRBV5-1 and J usage is TRBJ1-2, with D possibly TRBD1 on 5 matching bases. Deletions cut 2 bases from V and 0 bases from J, with 8 bases between. Germline values: CDR1 SGHRS, CDR2 YFSETQ. The CDR3 runs to 14 residues. For the CDR3, the DNA is TGCGCCAGCAGCTTATCGACAGCTAACTATGGCTACACCTTC. This codes for CASSLSTANYGYTF.

This clonotype was found many times. The V gene is TRBV20-1, the J gene TRBJ2-1, with 11 bases fitting TRBD2. The CDR3 is 17 amino acids. The germline gives CDR1 DFQATT, CDR2 SNEGSKA (reference sequence). J was trimmed by 1 base and V by 4 bases; bases with no gene match: 9. CDR3 nucleotide sequence: TGCAGTGCTACTAACCCACTAGCGGGAGCATCCTACAATGAGCAGTTCTTC. Protein product: CSATNPLAGASYNEQFF.

V gene TRBV10-3 combines with J gene TRBJ2-3; 9 bases map to TRBD1. J lost 3 bases, V lost 2 bases, and 3 bases had no gene match. This CDR3 has 15 amino acids. In germline, CDR1 is ENHRY, CDR2 SYGVKD. The CDR3 sequence: CAISEQGQGTDTQYF. The DNA for the CDR3 is TGTGCCATCAGTGAGCAGGGACAGGGAACAGATACGCAGTATTTT.